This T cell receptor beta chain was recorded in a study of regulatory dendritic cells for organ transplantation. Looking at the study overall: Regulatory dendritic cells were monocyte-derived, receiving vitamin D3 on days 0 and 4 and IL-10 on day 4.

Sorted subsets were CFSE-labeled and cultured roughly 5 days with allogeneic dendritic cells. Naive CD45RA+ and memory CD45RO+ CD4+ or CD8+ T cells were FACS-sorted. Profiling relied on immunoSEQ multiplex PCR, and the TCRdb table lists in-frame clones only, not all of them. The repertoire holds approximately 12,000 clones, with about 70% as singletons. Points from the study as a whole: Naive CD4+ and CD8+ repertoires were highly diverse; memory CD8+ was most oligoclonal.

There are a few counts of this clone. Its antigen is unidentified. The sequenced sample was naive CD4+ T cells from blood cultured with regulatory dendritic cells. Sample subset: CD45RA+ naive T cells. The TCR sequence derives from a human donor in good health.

CDR3 sequence reads: CASSIEKGRMNTEAFF. CDR3 DNA: TGTGCCAGTAGTATCGAGAAGGGGAGGATGAACACTGAAGCTTTCTTT. The rearrangement joins TRBV19 to TRBJ1-1; D possibly corresponds to TRBD1 (5 bases). V gave up 3 bases and J gave up 0 bases, with 14 bases separating them. Germline values: CDR1 LNHDA, CDR2 SQIVND (reference sequence). This CDR3 contains 16 residues. Full variable domain (rest looked up from reference TRBV19 and TRBJ1-1): DGGITQSPKYLFRKEGQNVTLSCEQNLNHDAMYWYRQDPGQGLRLIYYSQIVNDFQKGDIAEGYSVSREKKESFPLTVTSAQKNPTAFYLCASSIEKGRMNTEAFFGQGTRLTVV.